This TCR beta chain is drawn from a study of beta chain features in type 1 diabetes. Notes on the study in general: Type 1 diabetes patients had TCRB CDR3s that were shorter (moderately but significantly so) in all four CD4+ subsets.

On this clone itself: Its target is not known.

This CDR3 contains 15 residues. The J segment lost 4 bases and the V segment lost 5 bases, leaving 9 bases of the junction unmatched. Germline CDR1 reads SEHNR; CDR2 reads FQNEAQ (reference sequence). Every isolated RNA sample was fully reverse transcribed, so sequencing captured expressed TCRB transcripts. Sequenced by immunoSEQ multiplex PCR; TCRdb stores in-frame clones only, minus some. The sample lists about 300,000 clones, roughly 13% seen once, with nearly 0.015% in the top ten. Sorting of CD4+ naive, central memory, regulatory and stem cell-like memory cells was performed via CD45RO/CCR7/CD25/CD127/CD95/CD27.

The receptor was derived from a woman between 18 and 29 years old with type 1 diabetes. The chain uses TRBV7-9 and TRBJ1-1; TRBD1 agrees at 8 bases. Sequenced sample: naive CD4+ T cells from blood. The CDR3 DNA reads as TGTGCCAGCAGCACGGACAGGGCGTCAAGCACTGAAGCTTTCTTT. Protein product: CASSTDRASSTEAFF.